The T cell receptor (beta chain) under discussion was sequenced for a study of blood T cell repertoires in COVID-19. This clone was observed a single time. Data came from immunoSEQ multiplex PCR; TCRdb stores just in-frame clones and leaves some out. The profile covers around 130,000 clones, with about 88% appearing a single time and 2% to 3% taken by the ten largest. V shed 4 bases and J shed 6 bases, with 11 bases lying between them. This CDR3 has 13 residues. Germline V gives CDR1 SGHNT, CDR2 YYREEE (reference sequence). The sample taken for sequencing was PBMCs or T cells enriched from blood (not recorded which). The V gene is TRBV5-4, the J gene TRBJ2-1, with D perhaps matching TRBD2 (6 bases). The source is a middle-aged man with acute COVID-19. The CDR3 reads CASSLGTGNEQFF. CDR3 DNA: TGTGCCAGCAGCCTTGGGACTGGCAATGAGCAGTTCTTC.